The 29 T cell receptor beta chains presented below share a single source sample, sequenced in a study of blood T cells in healthy people across ages. Sample-barcoded 5' priming and a J-beta primer mix drove a second PCR of about 6 to 12 cycles. TCRdb reprocessed the 5' RACE reads with MiXCR, giving one entry per CDR3 protein. The sample records a few hundred thousand distinct CDR3 sequences, about 28% being singletons. These same records also appear under a second study, on T cells of mothers and their children.

The specimen was blood. The receptors stem from a boy aged 2-9 years in good health.

About this clonotype: The junction differs from germline at one of its ends, possibly a read error. The chain links TRBV5-1 to TRBJ2-5, with 15 bases fitting TRBD2. Germline CDR1 SGHRS, CDR2 YFSETQ. The CDR3 is 17 amino acids. CDR3 coding DNA: TGTGCCAGCAGCCCAGGACTAGCGGGGGGGTACCAAGAGACCCAGTACTTC. It encodes CASSPGLAGGYQETQYF. The variable domain in full, completed from reference TRBV5-1 and TRBJ2-5, reads KAGVTQTPRYLIKTRGQQVTLSCSPISGHRSVSWYQQTPGQGLQFLFEYFSETQRNKGNFPGRFSGRQFSNSRSEMNVSTLELGDSALYLCASSPGLAGGYQETQYFGPGTRLLVL.

V and J are TRBV5-1 and TRBJ1-4; no clear D. There are 16 residues in the CDR3. CDR1 is SGHRS, CDR2 YFSETQ, per germline. Trimming removed 4 bases at V and 3 bases at J, with 16 bases between. The CDR3 nucleotides read TGCGCCAGCAGCCCCCTACACGGAGCAGCTAATGAAAAACTGTTTTTT. Translated: CASSPLHGAANEKLFF.

Of note for this clonotype: At one boundary the junction diverges from the germline segment, which might be a read error. The chain couples TRBV25-1 to TRBJ2-5; D is tentatively TRBD1 or TRBD2 (5 bases each). Gene TRBJ2-7 matches the end of the DNA better, so the J call may be wrong. Per the germline V gene, CDR1 is MGHDK and CDR2 is SYGVNS. CDR3 size: 13 residues. The CDR3 sequence: CSSSAPGRSEQYF. CDR3 bases: TGTTCCAGCAGTGCCCCAGGGAGAAGCGAGCAGTACTTC.

The chain is built from TRBV7-2 and TRBJ2-5; TRBD2 aligns across 14 bases. The V and J ends lost 5 bases and 5 bases, in that order; junction bases with no gene match: 13. Germline CDR1 and CDR2: SGHTA and FQGNSA. The CDR3 extends over 18 amino acids. CDR3 DNA: TGTGCCAGCAGCAGCCACCAGGGACTAGCGGGAGTAGGGGAGACCCAGTACTTC. It yields the protein CASSSHQGLAGVGETQYF.

This chain uses TRBV7-8 with TRBJ2-7; no firm D call. The CDR3 contains 11 residues. Germline V gene data show CDR1 as SGHVS and CDR2 as FQNEAQ. Trimming left V 1 base short and J 6 bases short, with 4 bases between. This chain's CDR3 is CASSLDFEQYF. CDR3 in DNA: TGTGCCAGCAGCTTAGATTTCGAGCAGTACTTC.

This chain uses TRBV19 with TRBJ1-5; D remains ambiguous. Germline CDR1 and CDR2: LNHDA and SQIVND (reference sequence). This CDR3 has 15 amino acids. With 3 bases removed from V and 3 bases from J, the gap between germline ends came to 12 bases. The CDR3 sequence is CASSIVQMHNQPQHF. The CDR3 DNA reads as TGTGCCAGTAGTATTGTGCAGATGCACAATCAGCCCCAGCATTTT.

V usage is TRBV6-1 and J usage is TRBJ2-1; 8 bases match TRBD1. The DNA end is more similar to TRBJ2-5, so the J call may be wrong. Germline loops: CDR1 MNHNS, CDR2 SASEGT. This CDR3 has 16 residues. CDR3 sequence reads: CASSVTRTGLRETQYF. CDR3 DNA sequence: TGTGCCAGCAGTGTTACAAGGACAGGGCTCAGGGAGACCCAGTACTTC.

This clonotype showed up just once. V and J are TRBV29-1 and TRBJ2-5, with D possibly TRBD1 on 6 matching bases. Germline-derived CDR1 and CDR2 are SQVTM and ANQGSEA. Trimming removed 6 bases at V and 5 bases at J, with 13 bases between. CDR3 length: 12 amino acids. CDR3 DNA: TGCAGCGTGATGCCAGGGGAGGAGACCCAGTACTTC. It translates to CSVMPGEETQYF.

The chain employs TRBV20-1 and TRBJ2-3; D is perhaps TRBD2 (5 bases). CDR1 and CDR2 from the germline V gene are DFQATT and SNEGSKA (reference sequence). The CDR3 is made up of 13 amino acids. Trimming pared 6 bases from V and 0 bases from J, leaving 10 bases between. CDR3 in DNA: TGCAGTGCCCGGGGTTCTAGCACAGATACGCAGTATTTT. It is translated as CSARGSSTDTQYF.

This chain uses TRBV20-1 with TRBJ2-5, with unresolved D. Per germline, CDR1 DFQATT and CDR2 SNEGSKA (reference sequence). Trimming removed 3 bases at V and 2 bases at J, with 13 bases between. The CDR3 runs to 14 residues. This CDR3 reads CSASSVSGQETQYF. The CDR3 DNA reads TGCAGTGCTAGTTCGGTGTCAGGTCAAGAGACCCAGTACTTC.

This clonotype was seen a handful of times. The chain links TRBV20-1 to TRBJ1-4; 8 positions agree with TRBD1. The CDR3 consists of 16 residues. After removal of 3 bases from V and 4 bases from J, the junction contained 10 bases not matched to a gene. Germline CDR1 is DFQATT and CDR2 is SNEGSKA (reference sequence). The CDR3: CSARDRPGQDNEKLFF. The CDR3, as DNA: TGCAGTGCTAGGGATAGGCCGGGACAGGATAATGAAAAACTGTTTTTT.

The V call is TRBV4-1, the J call TRBJ1-1; D not certain. The germline V gene has CDR1 MGHRA and CDR2 YSYEKL. The length of the CDR3 is 13 residues. Trimming left V 4 bases short and J 8 bases short, with 14 bases between. The CDR3 DNA reads TGCGCCAGCAGCCCCGAACTAGGCCGCGAAGCTTTCTTT. It yields the protein CASSPELGREAFF.

This clonotype was detected only a few times. The chain carries TRBV6-5 and TRBJ2-4; no definite D call. Germline V gives CDR1 MNHEY, CDR2 SVGAGI. This CDR3 spans 14 amino acids. V lost 4 bases and J lost 3, with 10 bases in between. The CDR3 is CASSSTTGKNIQYF. The CDR3 DNA reads as TGTGCCAGCAGTTCGACGACGGGCAAAAACATTCAGTACTTC.

The CDR3 is CSAPRASGLTDTQYF. CDR3 in DNA: TGCAGTGCCCCTCGGGCTAGCGGGTTAACAGATACGCAGTATTTT. The chain is built from TRBV20-1 and TRBJ2-3; 8 bases fit TRBD2. V was pared by 6 bases and J by 3 bases, with 11 bases of the junction left unmatched. Germline V gives CDR1 DFQATT, CDR2 SNEGSKA (reference sequence). The CDR3 is 15 residues long.

This clonotype was picked up many times. The chain employs TRBV7-9 and TRBJ2-5; D call uncertain. CDR3 length equals 13 residues. Germline-derived CDR1 and CDR2 are SEHNR and FQNEAQ (reference sequence). V was clipped by 1 base and J by 2 bases, with 5 bases between them. In nucleotides, the CDR3 is TGTGCCAGCAGCTTAGATGGACAAGAGACCCAGTACTTC. This translates into CASSLDGQETQYF.

This clonotype was seen just once. The V and J genes are TRBV7-3 and TRBJ2-2; D not certain. The length of the CDR3 is 18 residues. Germline CDR1 reads SGHTA; CDR2 reads FQGTGA. V was clipped by 2 bases and J by 1 base, with 17 bases between them. The CDR3 DNA reads as TGTGCCAGCAGCTTATTCGGGCTTAGCCTCTTGAACACCGGGGAGCTGTTTTTT. Translation: CASSLFGLSLLNTGELFF.

This clonotype came up a few times. The V and J genes are TRBV20-1 and TRBJ2-5; 7 bases are a match to TRBD2. The CDR3 consists of 16 residues. V shed 0 bases and J 1 base; nucleotides not matched to a gene: 8. Germline CDR1 reads DFQATT; CDR2 reads SNEGSKA (reference sequence). The CDR3 spells CSAREVGGGRQETQYF. CDR3 DNA: TGCAGTGCTAGAGAGGTGGGCGGGGGACGCCAAGAGACCCAGTACTTC.

This chain links TRBV3-1 with TRBJ2-1; tentative D call: TRBD2 (7 bases). The germline CDR1 and CDR2 sequences are LGHDT and YNNKEL (reference sequence). Trimming cost V 0 bases and J 9 bases, with 12 bases left between them. The CDR3 runs 14 residues. This chain's CDR3 is CASSQDSGGGEQFF. For the CDR3, the DNA is TGTGCCAGCAGCCAAGATTCGGGGGGCGGTGAGCAGTTCTTC.

In its sample, this clonotype was seen a few times. The V and J genes are TRBV3-1 and TRBJ1-2; 7 bases agree with TRBD1. This CDR3 region has 15 residues. Per the germline V gene, CDR1 is LGHDT and CDR2 is YNNKEL (reference sequence). V was pared by 1 base and J by 3 bases, with 5 bases of the junction left unmatched. The CDR3 spells CASSQGDRAYYGYTF. Written as DNA, the CDR3 is TGTGCCAGCAGCCAAGGAGACAGGGCGTACTATGGCTACACCTTC.

There are a few counts of this clonotype. The chain has TRBV29-1 and TRBJ2-7, with TRBD2 matching over 16 bases. Trimming at V came to 5 bases and at J to 7 bases, leaving 8 bases not matched to a gene. Germline V lookup: CDR1 SQVTM, CDR2 ANQGSEA. CDR3 length equals 15 residues. Here the CDR3 reads CSVTGTSGREVEQYF. The CDR3 DNA reads as TGCAGCGTTACCGGGACTAGCGGGAGGGAGGTAGAGCAGTACTTC.

The chain combines TRBV5-1 with TRBJ2-7; D may correspond to TRBD1 or TRBD2 (5 bases each). Germline lookup yields CDR1 SGHRS and CDR2 YFSETQ. The CDR3 extends over 14 amino acids. V was cut by 4 bases and J by 3 bases, with 14 bases left in between. The CDR3 nucleotides read TGCGCCAGCAGCCAGTCGGGGCCACACTACGAGCAGTACTTC. It is translated as CASSQSGPHYEQYF.

This clonotype was counted between two and nine times. The chain employs TRBV12-3 or TRBV12-4 and TRBJ1-2; TRBD1 matches at 10 bases. V trimming: 6 bases; J trimming: 4 bases; junction bases outside the gene matches: 2. The CDR3 runs 13 residues. The CDR3 DNA reads as TGTGCCAGCAGGGGACAGGGGACCTATGGCTACACCTTC. Translated: CASRGQGTYGYTF.

This clonotype turned up a few times. J is TRBJ2-1 and V is TRBV20-1; 9 bases map to TRBD1. Trimming took 5 bases from V and 7 from J; bases not matched to a gene: 12. The CDR3 has 15 amino acids. Germline values: CDR1 DFQATT, CDR2 SNEGSKA (reference sequence). The CDR3 bases are TGCAGTGCTGGGGCCGCGGGACAGGGTAGGAATGAGCAGTTCTTC. Protein product: CSAGAAGQGRNEQFF.

This clonotype showed up just a few times. This sequence joins TRBV20-1 and TRBJ2-1; D remains ambiguous. Germline loops: CDR1 DFQATT, CDR2 SNEGSKA (reference sequence). V lost 6 bases, J lost 4 bases, and 13 bases lay in between. The CDR3 sequence is 13 residues long. The CDR3 region is CSAVWPPYNEQFF. Written as DNA, the CDR3 is TGCAGTGCCGTGTGGCCTCCATACAATGAGCAGTTCTTC.

A few counts support this clonotype. This rearrangement joins TRBV2 to TRBJ2-3; 8 nucleotides align to TRBD1. In germline, CDR1 is SNHLY, CDR2 FYNNEI. The CDR3 has 15 amino acids. Losses at the gene ends were 8 bases for V and 4 bases for J; bases not matched to a gene: 11. The CDR3, as DNA: TGTGCCAGCCCTCTGGCAGGGGGCAGAGCAGATACGCAGTATTTT. Its protein product is CASPLAGGRADTQYF.

CDR3: CSAPRGQGIYEQYF. The CDR3 region has the DNA TGCAGTGCCCCTAGGGGACAGGGGATTTACGAGCAGTACTTC. The V and J genes are TRBV20-1 and TRBJ2-7, with TRBD1 matching 10 bases. V lost 6 bases, J lost 4 bases, and 9 bases stayed unmatched. The CDR3 spans 14 residues. From germline, CDR1 is DFQATT and CDR2 SNEGSKA (reference sequence).

The chain links TRBV3-1 to TRBJ2-5; 8 nucleotides agree with TRBD2. The CDR3 loop spans 14 amino acids. Germline-derived CDR1 and CDR2 are LGHDT and YNNKEL (reference sequence). V trimming: 6 bases; J trimming: 3 bases; junction bases outside the gene matches: 6. CDR3 coding DNA: TGTGCCAGCAGGCCCACTAGCGGTGAAGAGACCCAGTACTTC. As protein: CASRPTSGEETQYF.

J is TRBJ1-2 and V is TRBV4-3; 8 bases are shared with TRBD1. The germline V gene has CDR1 LGHNA and CDR2 YSLEER. Trimming removed 3 bases from V and 2 bases from J; junction bases left unmatched: 2. The CDR3 consists of 14 residues. The CDR3 DNA reads TGCGCCAGCAGCCACGGGACAGGCAACTATGGCTACACCTTC. This sequence encodes CASSHGTGNYGYTF.

This sequence joins TRBV6-4 and TRBJ2-2; 7 positions agree with TRBD2. The V gene end was trimmed by 5 bases and the J gene end by 7 bases; junction bases not matched to a gene: 22. CDR1 and CDR2 (germline): MRHNA, SNTAGT. This CDR3 spans 19 amino acids. The DNA for the CDR3 is TGTGCCAGCAGTTCCCGGCGGGTCAGCGGGATAAACATAGGCGGGGAGCTGTTTTTT. Translating gives CASSSRRVSGINIGGELFF.